The text below deals with one TCR beta chain. Many counts were recorded for this clonotype. Its antigen is currently not known. Per-nucleotide qualities are absent, and no much larger clonotype sits a single base away. The germline V gene yields SGHRS for CDR1 and YFSETQ for CDR2. At the junction V is shortened by 3 bases and J by 0 bases; bases outside the gene matches: 14. From cysteine to phenylalanine, the CDR3 is 19 amino acids long. The read is trimmed to its CDR3 DNA, 57 bases read in frame from base 1. The source of the sample is a study of T cells in Graves' hyperthyroidism and ophthalmopathy (dated by TCRdb to between 2018 and 2021). Describing the broader study: Peripheral blood was sampled at the time of initial diagnosis, prior to any treatment. To identify distinguishing TCR V-J signatures, a discovery cohort of 100 or so patients was used, comprising 43 with Graves' ophthalmopathy and 57 with stable Graves' hyperthyroidism. An independent validation cohort of some 18 hyperthyroidism patients and 17 patients who later progressed to ophthalmopathy tested prospective prediction of ophthalmopathy. The roughly 94 discovery patients were randomly divided into training and test sets at a 7:3 ratio. The study also compared thyroid tissue and blood T-cell repertoires from over 5 Graves' hyperthyroidism patients. Once sampling was done, hyperthyroidism patients were given methimazole at a starting dose of 30 mg daily, whereas ophthalmopathy patients were given high-dose intravenous methylprednisolone. TCR Vbeta CDR3 sequencing of fewer than 150 peripheral blood samples (approximately 44 ophthalmopathy, about 74 hyperthyroidism and around 17 progressor patients) is reported in the paper.

The TCR beta CDR3 regions were amplified from the RNA transcripts. The TCR CDR3 was subjected to a first round of RT-PCR using the HTBI primer set and the Qiagen OneStep RT-PCR kit. The libraries were constructed in a second round of multiplex PCR and then size-selected and purified. Libraries were sequenced paired-end with 100 bp reads on an Illumina HiSeq2000. As for the original processing: Raw data were processed with SOAPnuke, discarding reads with adapters, uncalled bases, mean Phred below 15, or no exact constant-primer or identifier match. High-quality paired reads were merged using COPE v1.2.5, and each unique nucleotide sequence was defined as a clonotype. MiTCR v1.1 was used to align the clonotypes against IMGT TRBV, TRBD and TRBJ reference segments. Only V-J combinations with frequency above 0.0001, covering 99.2% of repertoires, were analysed. A TCS score was defined as the ratio between F50 (clonal expansion) and ExV (chaos), using BLOSUM62-based TCRdist between CDR3 peptides within each V-J. Welch's t-statistics and random forest reduced fewer than 550 V-J features to 13, which were used in a naive Bayes classifier (R e1071). The public reads were reprocessed in TCRdb via fastp at Q25 and MiXCR, keeping in-frame beta chains. Rows with one shared CDR3 protein collapse into an entry with the most common genes and DNA. What appears here as the V and J calls and clone size reflects TCRdb's work, not the paper's. Within this sample are about 560,000 distinct CDR3 sequences, with around a sixth of them counted one time only. The top ten clones comprise under 7.5% of the sample.

The research as a whole found: Most expanded thyroid clonotypes (frequency above 0.001) were also found in blood, which suggests that blood repertoires may mirror thyroid immune responses. A model built on a 13 V-J signature distinguished ophthalmopathy from stable hyperthyroidism, reaching about 88% sensitivity and around 81% specificity in cross-validation and 80%/75% in testing. Sample size was not statistically predetermined, and investigators were not blinded to group allocation. In validation, progression to ophthalmopathy was predicted by the model with 70.59% sensitivity and approximately 78% specificity, a median of about 6.4 months before onset.

Graves' hyperthyroidism was defined as stable when no progression to ophthalmopathy occurred over 18 months of follow-up. Hyperthyroidism patients were newly diagnosed, with disease duration under 2 months, and aged 18 to 65 years. Any patient with an uncontrolled infection, another autoimmune disease, pregnancy or lactation was excluded. Diagnoses relied on clinical symptoms, serum thyroxine and TRAb, thyroid ultrasound and orbital computed tomography. PBMCs were separated from 10 ml of fresh peripheral blood using Ficoll-Paque density gradient centrifugation. Total RNA was extracted using Trizol reagent, and RNA quality was assessed on an Agilent 2100 Bioanalyzer.

In this chain, TRBV5-1 is recombined with TRBJ2-7; 11 bases in the junction line up with TRBD2. Sample: blood. The receptor comes from a young woman with Graves' hyperthyroidism. In nucleotides, the sequence is TGCGCCAGCAGCTCGGGACTAGCGGAAGACTATCTAGGCTCCTACGAGCAGTACTTC. This is translated as CASSSGLAEDYLGSYEQYF.